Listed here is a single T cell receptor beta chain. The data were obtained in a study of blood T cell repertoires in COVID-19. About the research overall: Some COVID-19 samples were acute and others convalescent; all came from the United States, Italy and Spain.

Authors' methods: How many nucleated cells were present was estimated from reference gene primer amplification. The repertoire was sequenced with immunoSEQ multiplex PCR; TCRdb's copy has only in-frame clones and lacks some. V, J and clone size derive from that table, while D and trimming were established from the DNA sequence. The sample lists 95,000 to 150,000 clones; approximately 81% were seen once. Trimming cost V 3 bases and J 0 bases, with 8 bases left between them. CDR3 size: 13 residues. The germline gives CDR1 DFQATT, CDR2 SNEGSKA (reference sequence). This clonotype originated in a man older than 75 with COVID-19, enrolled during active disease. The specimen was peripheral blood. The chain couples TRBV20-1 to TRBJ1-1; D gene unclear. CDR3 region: CSASLQLNTEAFF. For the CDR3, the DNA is TGCAGTGCTAGTTTACAGTTGAACACTGAAGCTTTCTTT.